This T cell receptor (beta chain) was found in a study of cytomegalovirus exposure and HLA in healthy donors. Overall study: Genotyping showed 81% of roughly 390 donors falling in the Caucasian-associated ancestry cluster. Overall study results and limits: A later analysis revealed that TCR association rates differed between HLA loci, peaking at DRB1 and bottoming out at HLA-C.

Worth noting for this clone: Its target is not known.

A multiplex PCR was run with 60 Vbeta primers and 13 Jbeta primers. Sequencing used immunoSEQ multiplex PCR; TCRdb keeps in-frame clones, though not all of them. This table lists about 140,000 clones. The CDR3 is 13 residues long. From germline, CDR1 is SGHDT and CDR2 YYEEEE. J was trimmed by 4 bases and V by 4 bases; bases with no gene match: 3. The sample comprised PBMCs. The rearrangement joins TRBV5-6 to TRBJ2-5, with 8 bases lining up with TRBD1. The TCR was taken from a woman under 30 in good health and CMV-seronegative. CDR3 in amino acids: CASSRQGPETQYF. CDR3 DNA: TGTGCCAGCAGCAGACAGGGGCCAGAGACCCAGTACTTC.